Here is one T cell receptor (beta chain) with its context. The antigen is not known. Assay: immunoSEQ multiplex PCR; the TCRdb copy retains only in-frame clones and omits some. The sample contains some 150,000 clones, roughly 90% of which appear only once. These data originate in a study of T cell responses to AZD1222 COVID-19 vaccine. Overall study findings and caveats: Only a handful of people who got AZD1222 tested seropositive at baseline. Scientists sampled the repertoires only once the peak T cell response had passed. Nearly half of spike-specific TCRs reportedly go after variant regions that carry no mutations.

CDR1 is SGHVS and CDR2 is FQNEAQ in the germline V gene. Trimming cost V 2 bases and J 2 bases, with 18 bases left between them. The CDR3 is 17 residues long. This clonotype originated in an adult who received the AZD1222 COVID-19 vaccine. The V and J genes are TRBV7-8 and TRBJ1-2, with no clear D. The specimen comprised peripheral blood, sampled 28 days after the second AZD1222 dose. CDR3 in DNA: TGTGCCAGCAGCTTACTTCCCCAGGCTGGGATAAACTATGGCTACACCTTC. This translates into CASSLLPQAGINYGYTF.